The 4 T cell receptor beta chains below all came from one sample that was sequenced in a study of control samples from healthy donors and cancer patients. Only in-frame clones appear in the TCRdb table, and some are missing; sequencing was by immunoSEQ multiplex PCR. The data hold approximately 150,000 clones, with 85% to 95% observed a single time. The sequenced material came from blood. These receptors originate from a man aged 40-50 years in good health.

Written as DNA, the CDR3 is TGTGCCAGCAGCTTAGAACAGACAGCCTCTAAAACGAAGGGCTACACCTTC. It translates to CASSLEQTASKTKGYTF. This chain joins TRBV7-9 and TRBJ1-2; D might be TRBD1 (5 bases). The CDR3 contains 17 residues. CDR1 is SEHNR, CDR2 FQNEAQ, per germline (reference sequence). Trimming pared 1 base from V and 8 bases from J, leaving 23 bases between.

This sequence joins TRBV3-1 (or the pseudogene TRBV3-2) and TRBJ2-2; D unresolved. The CDR3 totals 17 residues. V dropped 0 bases and J dropped 4 bases, with 15 bases sitting between them. Germline V CDR1 and CDR2: LGHDT, YNNKEL (reference sequence). The CDR3 sequence: CASSQETPRGSTGELFF. The CDR3 DNA sequence: TGTGCCAGCAGCCAAGAAACCCCCAGAGGATCCACCGGGGAGCTGTTTTTT.

J is TRBJ2-7 and V is TRBV4-3; no firm D call. This CDR3 has 15 amino acids. Germline lookup yields CDR1 LGHNA and CDR2 YSLEER. Trimming took off 1 base at V and 6 bases at J, with 16 bases between the two ends. The CDR3 DNA sequence: TGCGCCAGCAGCCAAGGGATCCTGAGAATTCGCGAGCAGTACTTC. This encodes CASSQGILRIREQYF.

This chain uses TRBV5-1 with TRBJ1-1, with TRBD1 identical over 7 bases. With V trimmed by 4 bases and J by 7 bases, 13 bases remained unmatched. The CDR3 is 15 residues long. Germline V gene lookup returns CDR1 SGHRS and CDR2 YFSETQ. This chain's CDR3 is CASSPGQSRNGEAFF. DNA of the CDR3: TGCGCCAGCAGCCCGGGACAGAGTCGGAATGGTGAAGCTTTCTTT.